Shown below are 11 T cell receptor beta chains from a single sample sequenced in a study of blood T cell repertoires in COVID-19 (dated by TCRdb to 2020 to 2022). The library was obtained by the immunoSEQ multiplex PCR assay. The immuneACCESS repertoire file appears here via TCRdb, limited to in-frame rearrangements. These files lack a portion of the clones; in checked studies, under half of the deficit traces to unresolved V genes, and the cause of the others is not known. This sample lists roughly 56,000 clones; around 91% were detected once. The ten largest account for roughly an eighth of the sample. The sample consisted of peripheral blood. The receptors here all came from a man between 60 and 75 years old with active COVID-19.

CDR3 in DNA: TGTGCCAGCAGCCCGACGCGGACAGGAAAGAACACTGAAGCTTTCTTT. Translated: CASSPTRTGKNTEAFF. The genes are TRBV7-6 and TRBJ1-1; 7 nucleotides align to TRBD1. Germline trimming cut 5 bases from V and 1 base from J; bases unmatched to any gene: 10. The CDR3 spans 16 residues. Germline V gene lookup returns CDR1 SGHVS and CDR2 FNYEAQ.

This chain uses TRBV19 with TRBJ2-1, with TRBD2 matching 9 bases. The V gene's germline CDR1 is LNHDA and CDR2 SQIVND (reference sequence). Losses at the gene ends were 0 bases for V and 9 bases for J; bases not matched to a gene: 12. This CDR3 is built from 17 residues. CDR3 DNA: TGTGCCAGTAGTATAGATCTTAGTAGCGGGAGTTACGGTGAGCAGTTCTTC. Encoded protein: CASSIDLSSGSYGEQFF.

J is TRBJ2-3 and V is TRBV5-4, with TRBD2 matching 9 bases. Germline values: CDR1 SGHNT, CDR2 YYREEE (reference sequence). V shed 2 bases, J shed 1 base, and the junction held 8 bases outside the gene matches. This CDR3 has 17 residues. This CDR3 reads CASSFPSSSGGTDTQYF. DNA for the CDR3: TGTGCCAGCAGCTTTCCTTCGTCTAGCGGGGGCACAGATACGCAGTATTTT.

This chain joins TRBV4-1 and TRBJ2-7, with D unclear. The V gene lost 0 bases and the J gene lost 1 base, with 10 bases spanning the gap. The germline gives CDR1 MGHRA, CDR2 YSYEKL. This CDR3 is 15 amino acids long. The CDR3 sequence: CASSQDHVASYEQYF. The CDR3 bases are TGCGCCAGCAGCCAAGATCATGTGGCTTCCTACGAGCAGTACTTC.

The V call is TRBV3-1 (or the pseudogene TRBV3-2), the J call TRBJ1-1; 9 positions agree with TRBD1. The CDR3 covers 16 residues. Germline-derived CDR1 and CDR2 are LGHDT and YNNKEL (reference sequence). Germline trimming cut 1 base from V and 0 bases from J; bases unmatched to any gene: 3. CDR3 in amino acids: CASSQGGQGLNTEAFF. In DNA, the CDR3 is TGTGCCAGCAGCCAAGGGGGACAGGGTTTGAACACTGAAGCTTTCTTT.

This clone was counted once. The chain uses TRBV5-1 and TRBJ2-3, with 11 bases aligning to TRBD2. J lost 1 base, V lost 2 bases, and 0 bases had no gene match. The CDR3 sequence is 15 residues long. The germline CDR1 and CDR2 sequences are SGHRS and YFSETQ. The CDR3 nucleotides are TGCGCCAGCAGCTTACTAGCGGGGGGCACAGATACGCAGTATTTT. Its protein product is CASSLLAGGTDTQYF. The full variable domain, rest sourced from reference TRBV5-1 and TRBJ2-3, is KAGVTQTPRYLIKTRGQQVTLSCSPISGHRSVSWYQQTPGQGLQFLFEYFSETQRNKGNFPGRFSGRQFSNSRSEMNVSTLELGDSALYLCASSLLAGGTDTQYFGPGTRLTVL.

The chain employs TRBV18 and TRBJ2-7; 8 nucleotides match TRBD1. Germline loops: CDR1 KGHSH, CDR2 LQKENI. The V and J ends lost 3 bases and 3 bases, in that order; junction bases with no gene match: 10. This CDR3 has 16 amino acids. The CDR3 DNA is TGTGCCAGCTCACCGGTAGGACAGGGTTCGTTCTACGAGCAGTACTTC. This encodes CASSPVGQGSFYEQYF.

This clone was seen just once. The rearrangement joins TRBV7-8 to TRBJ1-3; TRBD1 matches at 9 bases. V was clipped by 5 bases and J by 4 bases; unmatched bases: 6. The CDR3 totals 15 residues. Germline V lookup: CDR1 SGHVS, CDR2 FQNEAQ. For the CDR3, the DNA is TGTGCCAGCAGCCCCCGGACAGGGGTCGGAAACACCATATATTTT. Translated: CASSPRTGVGNTIYF.

The CDR3 is CASSQDLAGVADTQYF. CDR3 bases: TGCGCCAGCAGCCAGGACCTAGCGGGGGTAGCAGATACGCAGTATTTT. This chain joins TRBV5-1 and TRBJ2-3, with 10 bases fitting TRBD2. Germline-derived CDR1 and CDR2 are SGHRS and YFSETQ. The CDR3 sequence is 16 residues long. V was pared by 4 bases and J by 4 bases, with 9 bases of the junction left unmatched.

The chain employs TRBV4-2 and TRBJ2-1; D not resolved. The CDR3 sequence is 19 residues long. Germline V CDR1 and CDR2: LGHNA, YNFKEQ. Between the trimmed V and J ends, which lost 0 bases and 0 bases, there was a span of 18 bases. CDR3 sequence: CASSQDYRVAQTSYNEQFF. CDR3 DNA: TGTGCCAGCAGCCAAGATTATCGTGTAGCACAAACCTCCTACAATGAGCAGTTCTTC.

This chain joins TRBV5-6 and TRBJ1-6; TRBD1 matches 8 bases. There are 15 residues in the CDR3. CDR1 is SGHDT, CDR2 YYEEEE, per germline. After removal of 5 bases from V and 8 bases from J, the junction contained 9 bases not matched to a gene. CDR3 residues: CASSHVDRVDSPLHF. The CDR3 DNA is TGTGCCAGCAGTCATGTGGACAGGGTAGATTCACCCCTCCACTTT.